The 14 T cell receptor beta chains listed next were all sequenced from one sample in a study of blood T cells in healthy people across ages. Then a second PCR, running about 7 to 11 cycles, was carried out with a sample-barcoded 5' primer and a J-beta primer mix. Via MiXCR, TCRdb re-called the 5' RACE reads, giving one row per CDR3 protein. This sample has around 1,000,000 distinct CDR3 sequences, with under 30% found just once. The data were also submitted as part of a second study, on T cells of mothers and their children.

The source material was blood. These receptors were collected from a girl aged 2 to 10 in good health.

J is TRBJ2-7 and V is TRBV6-5, with D perhaps matching TRBD2 (6 bases). Looked up from germline, CDR1 is MNHEY and CDR2 is SVGAGI. The CDR3 contains 16 residues. With 2 bases removed from V and 0 bases from J, the gap between germline ends came to 14 bases. The CDR3 spells CASSYGPGTPSYEQYF. For the CDR3, the DNA is TGTGCCAGCAGTTACGGACCCGGGACTCCCTCCTACGAGCAGTACTTC.

This clonotype occurred a few times. The V and J genes are TRBV29-1 and TRBJ2-5, with 8 bases fitting TRBD2. CDR1 and CDR2 from the germline V gene are SQVTM and ANQGSEA. The CDR3 has 19 amino acids. The ends lost 3 bases at V and 2 bases at J; junction bases unmatched: 20. The CDR3 DNA sequence: TGCAGCGTTGAGGGGGCGGCGGGAGGCAAAAGAAGACCTCAAGAGACCCAGTACTTC. Translated, it gives CSVEGAAGGKRRPQETQYF. The full variable domain, rest sourced from reference TRBV29-1 and TRBJ2-5, is SAVISQKPSRDICQRGTSLTIQCQVDSQVTMMFWYRQQPGQSLTLIATANQGSEATYESGFVIDKFPISRPNLTFSTLTVSNMSPEDSSIYLCSVEGAAGGKRRPQETQYFGPGTRLLVL.

A few counts support this clonotype. This chain connects TRBV20-1 to TRBJ2-5; D may be TRBD1 (6 bases). The closer fit of TRBJ2-1 to the DNA end suggests the J call may be wrong. This CDR3 spans 16 amino acids. CDR1 and CDR2 (germline): DFQATT, SNEGSKA (reference sequence). The CDR3 loop reads CSARVPGWDTSNEQFF. DNA for the CDR3: TGCAGTGCTAGAGTGCCAGGGTGGGACACATCCAATGAGCAGTTCTTC.

This rearrangement joins TRBV20-1 to TRBJ2-5; weak D call: TRBD2 (6 bases). This CDR3 is built from 15 residues. Trimming shortened V by 0 bases and J by 3 bases, and 14 bases separated the two germline ends. CDR1 is DFQATT and CDR2 is SNEGSKA in the germline V gene (reference sequence). DNA for the CDR3: TGCAGTGCTAGAGAACCGACTAGAACGAAAGAGACCCAGTACTTC. This codes for CSAREPTRTKETQYF.

The genes are TRBV6-5 and TRBJ1-5; 8 bases line up with TRBD1. V was pared by 2 bases and J by 5 bases, with 5 bases of the junction left unmatched. CDR1 MNHEY and CDR2 SVGAGI come from the germline V gene. The CDR3 length is 15 residues. CDR3 in DNA: TGTGCCAGCAGTTACGTGGCAGGGGGCGATCAGCCCCAGCATTTT. It specifies CASSYVAGGDQPQHF.

To note about this clonotype: A junction end diverges from the germline sequence, so it may reflect a read error. The chain couples TRBV7-2 to TRBJ2-7; perhaps TRBD2 as D (5 bases). The V gene's germline CDR1 is SGHTA and CDR2 FQGNSA. CDR3 length: 14 residues. This CDR3 reads CAGRSTGNPYEQYF. DNA for the CDR3: TGTGCCGGCAGAAGCACCGGGAACCCCTACGAGCAGTACTTC.

The V gene is TRBV20-1, the J gene TRBJ2-5, with 7 bases aligning to TRBD1. Looked up from germline, CDR1 is DFQATT and CDR2 is SNEGSKA (reference sequence). The V segment lost 5 bases and the J segment 9 bases; nucleotides outside the gene matches: 9. CDR3 length: 12 amino acids. The CDR3 sequence: CSASTGAEAQYF. The CDR3 DNA follows: TGCAGTGCTTCTACAGGGGCCGAAGCCCAGTACTTC.

The gene calls are TRBV5-6 and TRBJ1-2; D is unresolved. Trimming cost V 2 bases and J 5 bases, with 10 bases left between them. The CDR3 length is 13 residues. Germline loops: CDR1 SGHDT, CDR2 YYEEEE. This chain's CDR3 is CASSFRNPYGYTF. For the CDR3, the DNA is TGTGCCAGCAGCTTTCGAAATCCTTATGGCTACACCTTC.

This clonotype was seen a handful of times. The chain couples TRBV5-1 to TRBJ2-1; either TRBD1 or TRBD2 may supply D (5 bases each). V lost 4 bases and J lost 5, with 16 bases in between. This CDR3 is 15 amino acids long. Germline V gene data show CDR1 as SGHRS and CDR2 as YFSETQ. CDR3 DNA sequence: TGCGCCAGCAGCCCGGGACCGCTGCAAAACAATGAGCAGTTCTTC. This translates into CASSPGPLQNNEQFF.

V is TRBV12-3 or TRBV12-4 and J is TRBJ2-5, with 10 bases matching TRBD2. This CDR3 region has 17 residues. Losses at the gene ends were 1 base for V and 1 base for J; bases not matched to a gene: 6. CDR3 residues: CASSLGPSGSVQETQYF. The CDR3 nucleotides read TGTGCCAGCAGTTTAGGTCCTAGCGGGAGCGTCCAAGAGACCCAGTACTTC.

The chain employs TRBV7-2 and TRBJ2-7, with 8 bases lining up with TRBD1. Per the germline V gene, CDR1 is SGHTA and CDR2 is FQGNSA. The junction had 10 bases not matched to a gene; V was cut back by 5 bases and J by 4 bases. The CDR3 is 15 residues long. CDR3 DNA: TGTGCCAGCAGCCCAAACGACAGGGGCGGGTACGAGCAGTACTTC. It encodes CASSPNDRGGYEQYF.

This clonotype has just a few counts. V gene TRBV6-6 combines with J gene TRBJ2-1; D might be TRBD2 (6 bases). Looked up from germline, CDR1 is MNHNY and CDR2 is SVGAGI (reference sequence). V lost 10 bases, J lost 1 base, and 11 bases lay in between. This CDR3 comprises 13 residues. Here the CDR3 reads CATSSVSYNEQFF. The CDR3 nucleotides are TGTGCCACCTCTAGCGTATCCTACAATGAGCAGTTCTTC.

This clonotype was counted between two and nine times. This chain uses TRBV4-3 with TRBJ1-2; D ambiguous. The CDR3 runs to 14 residues. In germline, CDR1 is LGHNA, CDR2 YSLEER. Trimming pared 0 bases from V and 4 bases from J, leaving 9 bases between. This CDR3 is CASSQEILGYGYTF. Here the CDR3 DNA reads TGCGCCAGCAGCCAAGAAATCCTCGGCTATGGCTACACCTTC.

This clonotype was detected many times. The chain is built from TRBV20-1 and TRBJ2-2; D not certain. CDR1 DFQATT and CDR2 SNEGSKA come from the germline V gene (reference sequence). The CDR3 contains 13 residues. The V end lost 6 bases, the J end lost 1 base, and 9 bases lay between the germline ends. The CDR3 bases are TGCAGTGCCCCGGACGGGAACACCGGGGAGCTGTTTTTT. The encoded protein is CSAPDGNTGELFF.